This is a list of T cell receptor beta chains from one sample in a study of chemoradiotherapy in HPV16-positive cancers. Libraries were prepared by immunoSEQ multiplex PCR; TCRdb keeps only in-frame clonotypes and omits some of them. Among approximately 50,000 clones listed, more than 90% were seen once. The specimen was blood, collected from a patient who underwent chemoradiotherapy. The receptors were sampled from a human donor with HPV-associated anogenital cancer. CDR3s leave out the opening cysteine and the closing phenylalanine or tryptophan.

v_gene,CDR3aa
TRBV7-2,ASSLSGPKNIQY
TRBV10-1,ASSARREDTQY
TRBV5-1,ASSLGQGVYGYT
TRBV18,ASSPPGQGAYEQY
TRBV6-5,ASSLGYEQY
TRBV7-2,ASSPRQGTYEQY
TRBV7-2,ASSLDSGLTTAF
TRBV5-1,ASSLSYNSPLH
TRBV7-9,ASSLAHPGAGLYGYT
TRBV11-1,ASSPRDRGIYEQY
TRBV7-2,ASSLTRLDYGYT
TRBV4-1,ASSQDRDRGYTGELF
TRBV5-1,ASSLTASSYNEQF
TRBV4-3,ASSQDAAGVGGYT
TRBV5-6,ASSRRTGTYEQY
TRBV9,ASSPTIMQGGTEAF
TRBV11-2,ASSPVGYEQY
TRBV7-2,ASSPRTGGNTEAF
TRBV9,ASSVASASGSNSPLH
TRBV18,ASSPTGQGSRSYT
TRBV15,ATSRGSRQLEETQY
TRBV6-6,ASSYGGEYSNQPQH
TRBV6-5,ASSEGYNTYEQY
TRBV7-8,ASSSGQGPATQY
TRBV15,ATSRGGLAGEETQY
TRBV10-1,ASSEGTSGRMSTDTQY